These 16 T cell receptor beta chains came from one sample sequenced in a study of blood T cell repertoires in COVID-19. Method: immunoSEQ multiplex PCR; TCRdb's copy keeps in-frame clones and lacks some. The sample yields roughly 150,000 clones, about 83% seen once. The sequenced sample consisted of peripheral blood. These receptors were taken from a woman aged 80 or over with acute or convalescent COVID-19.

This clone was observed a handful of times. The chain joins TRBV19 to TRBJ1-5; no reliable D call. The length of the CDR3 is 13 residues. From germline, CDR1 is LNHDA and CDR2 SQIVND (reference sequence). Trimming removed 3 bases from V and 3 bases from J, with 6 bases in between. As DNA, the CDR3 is TGTGCCAGTAGTATGGCGGACAATCAGCCCCAGCATTTT. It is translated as CASSMADNQPQHF.

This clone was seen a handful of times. CDR3 coding DNA: TGCAGCGTTGAAGCGGGAGGGAACAACAATGAGCAGTTCTTC. It specifies CSVEAGGNNNEQFF. The chain recombines TRBV29-1 with TRBJ2-1; 8 bases line up with TRBD2. The CDR3 consists of 14 residues. Trimming removed 1 base from V and 5 bases from J; junction bases left unmatched: 4. Germline CDR1 is SQVTM and CDR2 is ANQGSEA.

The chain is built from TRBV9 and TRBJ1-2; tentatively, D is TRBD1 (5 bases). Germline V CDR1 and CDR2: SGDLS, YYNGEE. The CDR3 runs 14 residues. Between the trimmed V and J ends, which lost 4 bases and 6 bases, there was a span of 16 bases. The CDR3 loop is CASSLSAGSHGYTF. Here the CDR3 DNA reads TGTGCCAGCAGCTTATCGGCAGGGTCCCATGGCTACACCTTC.

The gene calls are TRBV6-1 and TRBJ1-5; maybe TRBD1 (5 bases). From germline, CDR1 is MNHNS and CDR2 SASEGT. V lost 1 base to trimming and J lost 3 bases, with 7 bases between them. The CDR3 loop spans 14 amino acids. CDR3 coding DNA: TGTGCCAGCAGTGAAGGACAGAACAATCAGCCCCAGCATTTT. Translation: CASSEGQNNQPQHF.

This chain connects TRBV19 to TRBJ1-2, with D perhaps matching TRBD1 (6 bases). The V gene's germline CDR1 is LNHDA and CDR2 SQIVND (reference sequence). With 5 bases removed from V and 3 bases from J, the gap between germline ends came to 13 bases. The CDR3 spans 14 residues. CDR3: CASSLDRRYYGYTF. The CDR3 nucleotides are TGTGCCAGTAGTCTCGACAGGAGATACTATGGCTACACCTTC.

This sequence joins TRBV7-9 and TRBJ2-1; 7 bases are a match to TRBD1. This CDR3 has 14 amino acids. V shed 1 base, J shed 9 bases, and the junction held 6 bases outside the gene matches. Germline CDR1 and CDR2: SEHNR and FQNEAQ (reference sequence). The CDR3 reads CASSLGGDRVEQFF. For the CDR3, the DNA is TGTGCCAGCAGCTTAGGAGGTGACAGGGTTGAGCAGTTCTTC.

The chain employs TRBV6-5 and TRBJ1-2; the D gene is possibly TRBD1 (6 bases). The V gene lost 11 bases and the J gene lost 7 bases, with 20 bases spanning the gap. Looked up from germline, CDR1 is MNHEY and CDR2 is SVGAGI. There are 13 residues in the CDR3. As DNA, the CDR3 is TGTGCCGTAACCCCTAGGGGGTCACTTGGCTACACCTTC. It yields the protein CAVTPRGSLGYTF.

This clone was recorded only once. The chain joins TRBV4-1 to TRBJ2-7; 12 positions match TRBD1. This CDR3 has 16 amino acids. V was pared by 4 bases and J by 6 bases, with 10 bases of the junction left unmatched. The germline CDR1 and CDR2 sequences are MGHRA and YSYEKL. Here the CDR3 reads CASSRREGTGGPEQYF. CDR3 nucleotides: TGCGCCAGCAGCCGTCGGGAGGGGACAGGGGGCCCCGAGCAGTACTTC.

The CDR3 protein is CASKLAETYNEQFF. The CDR3, as DNA: TGTGCCAGCAAACTAGCGGAGACCTACAATGAGCAGTTCTTC. J is TRBJ2-1 and V is TRBV2, with TRBD2 matching over 8 bases. With 7 bases clipped from V and 2 bases from J, the junction kept 4 bases outside the gene matches. The germline gives CDR1 SNHLY, CDR2 FYNNEI. The CDR3 extends over 14 amino acids. Based on the CDR3 plus reference TRBV2 and TRBJ2-1, the full variable domain is EPEVTQTPSHQVTQMGQEVILRCVPISNHLYFYWYRQILGQKVEFLVSFYNNEISEKSEIFDDQFSVERPDGSNFTLKIRSTKLEDSAMYFCASKLAETYNEQFFGPGTRLTVL.

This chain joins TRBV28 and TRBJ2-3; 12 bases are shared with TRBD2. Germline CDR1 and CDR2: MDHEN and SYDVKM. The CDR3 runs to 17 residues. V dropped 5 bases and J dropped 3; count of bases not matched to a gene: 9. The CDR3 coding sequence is TGTGCCAGCAGTCCTCGACTAGCGGGAGATGGTACAGATACGCAGTATTTT. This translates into CASSPRLAGDGTDTQYF. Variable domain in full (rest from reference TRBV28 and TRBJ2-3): DVKVTQSSRYLVKRTGEKVFLECVQDMDHENMFWYRQDPGLGLRLIYFSYDVKMKEKGDIPEGYSVSREKKERFSLILESASTNQTSMYLCASSPRLAGDGTDTQYFGPGTRLTVL.

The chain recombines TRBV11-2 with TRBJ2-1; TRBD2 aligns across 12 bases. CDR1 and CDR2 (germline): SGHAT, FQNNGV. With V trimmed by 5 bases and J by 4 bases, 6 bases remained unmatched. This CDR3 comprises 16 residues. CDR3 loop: CASSRLAGALYNEQFF. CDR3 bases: TGTGCCAGCAGCCGACTAGCGGGAGCCCTTTACAATGAGCAGTTCTTC.

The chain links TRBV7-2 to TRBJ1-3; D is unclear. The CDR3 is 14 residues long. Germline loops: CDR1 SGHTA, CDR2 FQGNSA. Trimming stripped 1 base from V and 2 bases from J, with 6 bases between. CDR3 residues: CASSLDSTGNTIYF. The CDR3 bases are TGTGCCAGCAGCTTAGACAGTACTGGAAACACCATATATTTT. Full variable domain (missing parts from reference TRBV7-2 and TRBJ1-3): GAGVSQSPSNKVTEKGKDVELRCDPISGHTALYWYRQSLGQGLEFLIYFQGNSAPDKSGLPSDRFSAERTGGSVSTLTIQRTQQEDSAVYLCASSLDSTGNTIYFGEGSWLTVV.

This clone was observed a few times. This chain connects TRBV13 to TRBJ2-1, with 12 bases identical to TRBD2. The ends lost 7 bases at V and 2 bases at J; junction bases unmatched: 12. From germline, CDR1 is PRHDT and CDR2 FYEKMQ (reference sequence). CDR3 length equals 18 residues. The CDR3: CASNKRLAGDLAYNEQFF. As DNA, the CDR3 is TGTGCCAGCAATAAGAGACTAGCGGGGGACCTAGCCTACAATGAGCAGTTCTTC.

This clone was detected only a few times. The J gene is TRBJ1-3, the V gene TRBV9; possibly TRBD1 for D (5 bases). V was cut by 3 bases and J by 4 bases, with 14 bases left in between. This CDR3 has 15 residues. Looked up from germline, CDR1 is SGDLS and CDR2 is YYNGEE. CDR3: CASSARTGGGNTIYF. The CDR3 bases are TGTGCCAGCAGCGCCCGTACAGGTGGAGGAAACACCATATATTTT.

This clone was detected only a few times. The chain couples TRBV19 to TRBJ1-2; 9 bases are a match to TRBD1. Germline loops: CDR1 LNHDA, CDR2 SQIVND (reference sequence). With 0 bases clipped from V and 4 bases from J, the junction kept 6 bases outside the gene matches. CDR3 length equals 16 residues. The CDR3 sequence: CASSIEGQGLLYGYTF. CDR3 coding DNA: TGTGCCAGTAGTATAGAGGGACAGGGACTCCTCTATGGCTACACCTTC.

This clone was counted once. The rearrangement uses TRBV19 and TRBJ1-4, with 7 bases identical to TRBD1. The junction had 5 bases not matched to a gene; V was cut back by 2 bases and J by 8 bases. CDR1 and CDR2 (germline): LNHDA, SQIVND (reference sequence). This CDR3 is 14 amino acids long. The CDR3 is CASSIRQGGEKLFF. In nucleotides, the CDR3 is TGTGCCAGTAGTATACGACAGGGTGGCGAAAAACTGTTTTTT.